This T cell receptor (beta chain) was identified during a study of Graves' ophthalmopathy and Graves' hyperthyroidism. Germline V lookup: CDR1 SGDLS, CDR2 YYNGEE. The CDR3 has 15 amino acids. Concerning this clonotype itself: Its ends do not fully match the called genes, so a read error is possible.

For repertoire sequencing, the TCR beta CDR3 regions were amplified from RNA transcripts. The first-round RT-PCR employed HTBI primers together with the Qiagen OneStep RT-PCR kit. A multiplex PCR was then performed as the second round. TCRdb fed the multiplex PCR reads into MiXCR, producing one record per CDR3 protein. The table records about 1.1 million distinct CDR3 sequences, 35% to 40% of them present only once. Specimen: peripheral blood or thyroid tissue (not recorded which). The V gene is TRBV9, the J gene TRBJ2-2; TRBD2 might be the D (6 bases). The TCR sequence derives from an adult man with Graves' hyperthyroidism. DNA for the CDR3: TGTGCCAGCAGCGTAGGGCGGGATGATTCTACGGGAGCTGTTTTT. This gives the protein CASSVGRDDSTGAVF.